This TCR beta chain was observed in a study of T cells in Graves' hyperthyroidism and ophthalmopathy. Researchers amplified the TCR beta CDR3 regions from RNA transcripts. HTBI primers were employed in a first-round RT-PCR of the TCR CDR3. TCRdb fed the multiplex PCR reads into MiXCR, producing one record per CDR3 protein. The data hold about 320,000 distinct CDR3 sequences, with roughly 17% observed a single time. The germline V gene has CDR1 LNHNV and CDR2 YYDKDF (reference sequence). The V gene lost 2 bases and the J gene lost 7 bases, with 18 bases spanning the gap. This CDR3 is 16 amino acids long.

This TCR was sampled from a man aged 25-45 years with Graves' hyperthyroidism. V usage is TRBV15 and J usage is TRBJ1-3; unclear D gene. The sequenced sample was blood. The CDR3 is CATSRSISGLLNTIYF. CDR3 DNA: TGTGCCACCAGCAGATCTATATCGGGATTATTGAACACCATATATTTT.